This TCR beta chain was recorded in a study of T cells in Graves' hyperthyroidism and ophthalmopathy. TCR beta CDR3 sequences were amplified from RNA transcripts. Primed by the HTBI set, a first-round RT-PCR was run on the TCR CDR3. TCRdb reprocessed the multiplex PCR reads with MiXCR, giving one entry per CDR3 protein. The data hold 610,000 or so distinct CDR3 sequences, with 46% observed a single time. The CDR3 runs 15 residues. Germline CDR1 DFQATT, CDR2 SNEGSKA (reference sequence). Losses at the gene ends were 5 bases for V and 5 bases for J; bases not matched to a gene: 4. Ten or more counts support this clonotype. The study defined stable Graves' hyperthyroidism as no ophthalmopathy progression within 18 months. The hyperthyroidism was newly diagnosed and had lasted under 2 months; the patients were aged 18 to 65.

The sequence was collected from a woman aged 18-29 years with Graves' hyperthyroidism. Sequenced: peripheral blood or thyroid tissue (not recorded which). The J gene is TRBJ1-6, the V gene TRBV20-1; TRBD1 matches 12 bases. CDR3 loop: CSALGQGANNSPLHF. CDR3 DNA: TGCAGTGCTTTGGGACAGGGGGCCAATAATTCACCCCTCCACTTT.